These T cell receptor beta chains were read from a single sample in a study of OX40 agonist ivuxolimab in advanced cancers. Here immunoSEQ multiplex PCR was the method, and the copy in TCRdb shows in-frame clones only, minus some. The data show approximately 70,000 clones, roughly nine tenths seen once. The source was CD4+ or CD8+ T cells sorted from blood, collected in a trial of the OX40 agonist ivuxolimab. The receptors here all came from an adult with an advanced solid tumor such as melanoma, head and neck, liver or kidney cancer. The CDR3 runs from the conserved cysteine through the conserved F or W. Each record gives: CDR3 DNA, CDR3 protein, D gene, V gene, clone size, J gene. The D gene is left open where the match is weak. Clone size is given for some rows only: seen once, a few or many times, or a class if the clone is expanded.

cdr3_nt: TGCAGTGCCGCCCTTTACAATGAGCAGTTCTTC; cdr3_aa: CSAALYNEQFF; d_call: -; v_call: TRBV20-1; clone_size: -; j_call: TRBJ2-1
cdr3_nt: TGTGCCAGCAGTTACGGGGATGGGACAGGGGCCTACGAGCAGTACTTC; cdr3_aa: CASSYGDGTGAYEQYF; d_call: TRBD1; v_call: TRBV6-5; clone_size: -; j_call: TRBJ2-7
cdr3_nt: TGCGCCAGCAGCTCGGGACTAGCGGGAGGGCTACCCTTCTTC; cdr3_aa: CASSSGLAGGLPFF; d_call: TRBD2; v_call: TRBV5-1; clone_size: -; j_call: TRBJ2-1
cdr3_nt: TGTGCCAGCTCACCATACGAACGGAATGAGCAGTTCTTC; cdr3_aa: CASSPYERNEQFF; d_call: -; v_call: TRBV18; clone_size: -; j_call: TRBJ2-1
cdr3_nt: TGTGCCAGCAGTTTCTATGGACAGGGGCGGGATCAGCCCCAGCATTTT; cdr3_aa: CASSFYGQGRDQPQHF; d_call: TRBD1; v_call: TRBV6-5; clone_size: -; j_call: TRBJ1-5
cdr3_nt: TGTGCCAGCAGCTTGACGGGGGGTGGCAATCAGCCCCAGCATTTT; cdr3_aa: CASSLTGGGNQPQHF; d_call: -; v_call: TRBV7-9; clone_size: -; j_call: TRBJ1-5
cdr3_nt: TGTGCCAGCAGCTTAGCGTTGGGTCAGCCCCAGCATTTT; cdr3_aa: CASSLALGQPQHF; d_call: -; v_call: TRBV7-2; clone_size: -; j_call: TRBJ1-5
cdr3_nt: TGTGCCAGCAGTTCGGCACAGGGGCAAGAGACCCAGTACTTC; cdr3_aa: CASSSAQGQETQYF; d_call: TRBD1; v_call: TRBV27; clone_size: -; j_call: TRBJ2-5
cdr3_nt: TGCGCCAGCAGTGAAGGGACAGGCCTTAGCACAGATACGCAGTATTTT; cdr3_aa: CASSEGTGLSTDTQYF; d_call: TRBD1; v_call: TRBV10-1; clone_size: once; j_call: TRBJ2-3
cdr3_nt: TGTGCCTGGAGTGTACGAGTGGGGGCGTTCTCTGGAAACACCATATATTTT; cdr3_aa: CAWSVRVGAFSGNTIYF; d_call: -; v_call: TRBV30; clone_size: -; j_call: TRBJ1-3
cdr3_nt: TGTGCCAGTAGTATCTCTGCGGGATATACCGGGGAGCTGTTTTTT; cdr3_aa: CASSISAGYTGELFF; d_call: -; v_call: TRBV19; clone_size: -; j_call: TRBJ2-2
cdr3_nt: TGTGCCAGCAGCCAAGGGAACGTTGGAGAGACCCAGTACTTC; cdr3_aa: CASSQGNVGETQYF; d_call: -; v_call: TRBV14; clone_size: -; j_call: TRBJ2-5
cdr3_nt: TGTGCCAGCTCTAGTCGGGAGGTACGCACAGATACGCAGTATTTT; cdr3_aa: CASSSREVRTDTQYF; d_call: TRBD2; v_call: TRBV19; clone_size: once; j_call: TRBJ2-3
cdr3_nt: TGTGCCAGCAGTTTATGGGGACAGGCGACCTCCTATGGCTACACCTTC; cdr3_aa: CASSLWGQATSYGYTF; d_call: TRBD1; v_call: TRBV27; clone_size: -; j_call: TRBJ1-2
cdr3_nt: TGTGCCATCAACATAGGTGACTCCTACGAGCAGTACTTC; cdr3_aa: CAINIGDSYEQYF; d_call: -; v_call: TRBV10-3; clone_size: -; j_call: TRBJ2-7
cdr3_nt: TGTGCCAGCAGTCGCACGGGCGGTGACAATCAGCCCCAGCATTTT; cdr3_aa: CASSRTGGDNQPQHF; d_call: -; v_call: TRBV28; clone_size: -; j_call: TRBJ1-5
cdr3_nt: TGTGCCAGCGAATCGACAGGGTTATCGCGCTACGAGCAGTACTTC; cdr3_aa: CASESTGLSRYEQYF; d_call: TRBD1; v_call: TRBV6-1; clone_size: -; j_call: TRBJ2-7
cdr3_nt: TGTGCCAGCAGCCCTACTAGCATGTCCTACAATGAGCAGTTCTTC; cdr3_aa: CASSPTSMSYNEQFF; d_call: -; v_call: TRBV5-6; clone_size: -; j_call: TRBJ2-1
cdr3_nt: TGTGCCAGCTCACCACCGTCGCAGGCAGATACGCAGTATTTT; cdr3_aa: CASSPPSQADTQYF; d_call: -; v_call: TRBV18; clone_size: -; j_call: TRBJ2-3
cdr3_nt: TGTGCCAGCAGCTTGTTCCTGGGGAGCGGACCCGAAACTGAAGCTTTCTTT; cdr3_aa: CASSLFLGSGPETEAFF; d_call: -; v_call: TRBV5-8; clone_size: -; j_call: TRBJ1-1
cdr3_nt: TGCGCCAGCAGCCAAGATCGGGGGGTTCTAACCGGGGAGCTGTTTTTT; cdr3_aa: CASSQDRGVLTGELFF; d_call: TRBD2; v_call: TRBV4-3; clone_size: -; j_call: TRBJ2-2
cdr3_nt: TGTGCCAGCAGTTGGGACAGGGGTAACACAGATACGCAGTATTTT; cdr3_aa: CASSWDRGNTDTQYF; d_call: TRBD1; v_call: TRBV6-6; clone_size: -; j_call: TRBJ2-3
cdr3_nt: TGTGCCAGCGGTCCGTGGGGGACCTACAATGAGCAGTTCTTC; cdr3_aa: CASGPWGTYNEQFF; d_call: -; v_call: TRBV27; clone_size: -; j_call: TRBJ2-1
cdr3_nt: TGTGCCAGTAGTATAGGACTAGCTGCCTACGAGCAGTACTTC; cdr3_aa: CASSIGLAAYEQYF; d_call: TRBD2; v_call: TRBV19; clone_size: -; j_call: TRBJ2-7
cdr3_nt: TGCGCCAGCAGCTTGGGTCAGGGACTTTACAATGAGCAGTTCTTC; cdr3_aa: CASSLGQGLYNEQFF; d_call: -; v_call: TRBV5-1; clone_size: -; j_call: TRBJ2-1
cdr3_nt: TGTGCCAGCACCCCGGCAGGGTACAATTCACCCCTCCACTTT; cdr3_aa: CASTPAGYNSPLHF; d_call: -; v_call: TRBV6-5; clone_size: once; j_call: TRBJ1-6
cdr3_nt: TGTGCCAGCAGTTTAAGGGCTAGCGGGAGGGGGGGAGAGACCCAGTACTTC; cdr3_aa: CASSLRASGRGGETQYF; d_call: TRBD2; v_call: TRBV27; clone_size: -; j_call: TRBJ2-5
cdr3_nt: TGCGCCAGCAGCCTTCAGGCTCTCTCCTACGAGCAGTACTTC; cdr3_aa: CASSLQALSYEQYF; d_call: -; v_call: TRBV5-1; clone_size: -; j_call: TRBJ2-7
cdr3_nt: TGCGCCAGCAGCCCCGGACCCGGACAGGGGGCTGTAGATAGCAATCAGCCCCAGCATTTT; cdr3_aa: CASSPGPGQGAVDSNQPQHF; d_call: TRBD1; v_call: TRBV5-1; clone_size: -; j_call: TRBJ1-5
cdr3_nt: TGTGCCAGCAGTCCCCGGGGGGGTGAGGCTTTCTTT; cdr3_aa: CASSPRGGEAFF; d_call: -; v_call: TRBV7-9; clone_size: -; j_call: TRBJ1-1
cdr3_nt: TGTGCCAGCTCACCACCGAGGGGAGGTCTTCGCACAGATACGCAGTATTTT; cdr3_aa: CASSPPRGGLRTDTQYF; d_call: -; v_call: TRBV18; clone_size: -; j_call: TRBJ2-3
cdr3_nt: TGTGCCAGCAGCTCGACTCGTACCGGGGAGCTGTTTTTT; cdr3_aa: CASSSTRTGELFF; d_call: -; v_call: TRBV7-7; clone_size: -; j_call: TRBJ2-2
cdr3_nt: TGTGCCAGCAGCTTGATCCGGGGGAGCACTGAAGCTTTCTTT; cdr3_aa: CASSLIRGSTEAFF; d_call: -; v_call: TRBV7-2; clone_size: -; j_call: TRBJ1-1
cdr3_nt: TGCGCCAGTAGTATAGGGACGTGGACAGGGGGAGTTGGGAATCAGCCCCAGCATTTT; cdr3_aa: CASSIGTWTGGVGNQPQHF; d_call: TRBD1; v_call: TRBV19; clone_size: once; j_call: TRBJ1-5
cdr3_nt: TGTGCCAGCAGCTGGGGATCAGGGGCGGCGAACACTGAAGCTTTCTTT; cdr3_aa: CASSWGSGAANTEAFF; d_call: -; v_call: TRBV5-8; clone_size: -; j_call: TRBJ1-1
cdr3_nt: TGTGCCAGCAGCTTTCCAGGACTAGGAGTCACCATATATTTT; cdr3_aa: CASSFPGLGVTIYF; d_call: -; v_call: TRBV7-8; clone_size: -; j_call: TRBJ1-3
cdr3_nt: TGTGCCAGCAGCTTAGCGGTGGGGGAGACCCAGTACTTC; cdr3_aa: CASSLAVGETQYF; d_call: -; v_call: TRBV7-9; clone_size: -; j_call: TRBJ2-5
cdr3_nt: TGTGCCAGCAGTCAACCGGGACAGAGCAACTGGGATAATTCACCCCTCCACTTT; cdr3_aa: CASSQPGQSNWDNSPLHF; d_call: TRBD1; v_call: TRBV27; clone_size: once; j_call: TRBJ1-6